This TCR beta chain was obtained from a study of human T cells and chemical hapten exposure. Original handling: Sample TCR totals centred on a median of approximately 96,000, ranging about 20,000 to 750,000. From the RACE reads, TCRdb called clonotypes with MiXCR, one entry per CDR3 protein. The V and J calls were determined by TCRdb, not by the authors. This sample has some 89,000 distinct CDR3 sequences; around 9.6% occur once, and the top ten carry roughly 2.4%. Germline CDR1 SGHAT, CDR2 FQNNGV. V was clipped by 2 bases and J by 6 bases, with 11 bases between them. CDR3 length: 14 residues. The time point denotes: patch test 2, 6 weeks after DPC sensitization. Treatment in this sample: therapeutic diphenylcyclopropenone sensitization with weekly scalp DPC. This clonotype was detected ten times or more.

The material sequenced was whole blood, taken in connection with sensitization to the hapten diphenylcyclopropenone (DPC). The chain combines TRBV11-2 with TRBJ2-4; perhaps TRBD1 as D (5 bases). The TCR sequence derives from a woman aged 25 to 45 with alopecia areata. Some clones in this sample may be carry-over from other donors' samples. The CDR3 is CASSLFDSANIQYF. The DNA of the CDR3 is TGTGCCAGCAGCTTATTCGACAGTGCAAACATTCAGTACTTC.